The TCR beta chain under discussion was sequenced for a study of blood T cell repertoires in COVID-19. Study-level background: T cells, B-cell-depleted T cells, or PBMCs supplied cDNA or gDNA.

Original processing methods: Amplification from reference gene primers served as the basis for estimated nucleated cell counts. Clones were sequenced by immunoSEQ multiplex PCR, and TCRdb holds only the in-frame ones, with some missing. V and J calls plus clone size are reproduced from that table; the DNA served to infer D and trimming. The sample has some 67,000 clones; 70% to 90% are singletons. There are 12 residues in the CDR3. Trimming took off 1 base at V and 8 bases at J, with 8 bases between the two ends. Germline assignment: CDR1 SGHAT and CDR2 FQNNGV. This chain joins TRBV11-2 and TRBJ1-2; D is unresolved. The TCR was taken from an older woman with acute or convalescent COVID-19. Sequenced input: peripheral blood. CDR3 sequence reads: CASSLVHSGYTF. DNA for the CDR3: TGTGCCAGCAGCTTAGTACATTCCGGCTACACCTTC. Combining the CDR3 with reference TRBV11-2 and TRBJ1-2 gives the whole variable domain EAGVAQSPRYKIIEKRQSVAFWCNPISGHATLYWYQQILGQGPKLLIQFQNNGVVDDSQLPKDRFSAERLKGVDSTLKIQPAKLEDSAVYLCASSLVHSGYTFGSGTRLTVV.